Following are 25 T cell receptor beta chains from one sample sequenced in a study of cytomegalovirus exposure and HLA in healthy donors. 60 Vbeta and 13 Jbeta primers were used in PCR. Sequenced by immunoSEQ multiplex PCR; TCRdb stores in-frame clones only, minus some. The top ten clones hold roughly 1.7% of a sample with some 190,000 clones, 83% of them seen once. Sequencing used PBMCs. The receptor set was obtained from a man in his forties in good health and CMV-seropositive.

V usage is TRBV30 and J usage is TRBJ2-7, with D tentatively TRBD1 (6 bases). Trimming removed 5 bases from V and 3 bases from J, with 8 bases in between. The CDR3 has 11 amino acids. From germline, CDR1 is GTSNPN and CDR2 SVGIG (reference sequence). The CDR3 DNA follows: TGTGCCTGGGGGGGCCTCTACGAGCAGTACTTC. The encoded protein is CAWGGLYEQYF. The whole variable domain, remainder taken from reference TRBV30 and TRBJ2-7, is SQTIHQWPATLVQPVGSPLSLECTVEGTSNPNLYWYRQAAGRGLQLLFYSVGIGQISSEVPQNLSASRPQDRQFILSSKKLLLSDSGFYLCAWGGLYEQYFGPGTRLTVT.

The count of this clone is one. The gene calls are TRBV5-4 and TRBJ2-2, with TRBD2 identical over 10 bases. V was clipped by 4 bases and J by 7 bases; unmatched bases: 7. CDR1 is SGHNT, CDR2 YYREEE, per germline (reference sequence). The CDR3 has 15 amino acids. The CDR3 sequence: CASSAGTSASGELFF. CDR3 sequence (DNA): TGTGCCAGCAGCGCAGGGACTAGCGCGAGCGGGGAGCTGTTTTTT.

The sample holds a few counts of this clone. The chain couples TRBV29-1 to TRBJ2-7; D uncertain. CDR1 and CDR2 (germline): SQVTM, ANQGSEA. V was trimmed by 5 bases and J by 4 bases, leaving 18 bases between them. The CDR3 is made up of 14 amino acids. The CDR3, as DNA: TGCAGCGTTATCCCCCCCACAGTTACTTACGAGCAGTACTTC. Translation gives CSVIPPTVTYEQYF.

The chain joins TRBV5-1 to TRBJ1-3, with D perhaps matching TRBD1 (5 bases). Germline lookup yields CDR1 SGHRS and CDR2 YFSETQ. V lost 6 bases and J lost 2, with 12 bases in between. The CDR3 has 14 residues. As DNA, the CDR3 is TGCGCCAGCACCCTCGGGGGGGCTGGAAACACCATATATTTT. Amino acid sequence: CASTLGGAGNTIYF.

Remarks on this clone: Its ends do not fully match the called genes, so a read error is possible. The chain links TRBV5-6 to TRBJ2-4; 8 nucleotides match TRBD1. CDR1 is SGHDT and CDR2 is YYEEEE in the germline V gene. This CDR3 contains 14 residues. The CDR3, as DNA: TGTGCCAGCTCAAAGGACAGGGCCCAAAACAGTCAGTACTTC. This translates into CASSKDRAQNSQYF.

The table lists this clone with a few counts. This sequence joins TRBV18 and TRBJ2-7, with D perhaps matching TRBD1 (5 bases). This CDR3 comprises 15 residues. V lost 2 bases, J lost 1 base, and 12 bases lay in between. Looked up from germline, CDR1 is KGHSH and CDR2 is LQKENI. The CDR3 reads CASSPGATQSYEQYF. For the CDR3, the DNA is TGTGCCAGCTCACCAGGGGCGACTCAGTCCTACGAGCAGTACTTC.

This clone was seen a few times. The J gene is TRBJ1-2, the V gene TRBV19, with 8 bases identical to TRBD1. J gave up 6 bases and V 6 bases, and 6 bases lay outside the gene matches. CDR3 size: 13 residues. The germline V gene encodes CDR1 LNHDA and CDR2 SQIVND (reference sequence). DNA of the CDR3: TGTGCCAGTAGGAAGACAGGGGATGATGGCTACACCTTC. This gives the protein CASRKTGDDGYTF.

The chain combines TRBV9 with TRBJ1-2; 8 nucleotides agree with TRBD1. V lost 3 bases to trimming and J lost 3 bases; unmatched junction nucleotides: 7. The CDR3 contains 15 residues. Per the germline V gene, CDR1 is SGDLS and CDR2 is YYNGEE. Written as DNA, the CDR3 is TGTGCCAGCAGCGCGGGGGACAGGAAGGACTATGGCTACACCTTC. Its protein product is CASSAGDRKDYGYTF.

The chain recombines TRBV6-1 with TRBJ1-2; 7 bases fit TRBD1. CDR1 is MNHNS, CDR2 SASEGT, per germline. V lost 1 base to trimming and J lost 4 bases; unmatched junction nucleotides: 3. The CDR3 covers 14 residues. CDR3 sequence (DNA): TGTGCCAGCAGTGAAGAGGGACAGACCTATGGCTACACCTTC. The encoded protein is CASSEEGQTYGYTF.

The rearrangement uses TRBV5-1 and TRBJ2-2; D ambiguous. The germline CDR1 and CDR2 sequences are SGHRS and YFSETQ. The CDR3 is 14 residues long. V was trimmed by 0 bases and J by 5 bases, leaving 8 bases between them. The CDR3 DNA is TGCGCCAGCAGCTTGGTCACTAATACCGGGGAGCTGTTTTTT. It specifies CASSLVTNTGELFF.

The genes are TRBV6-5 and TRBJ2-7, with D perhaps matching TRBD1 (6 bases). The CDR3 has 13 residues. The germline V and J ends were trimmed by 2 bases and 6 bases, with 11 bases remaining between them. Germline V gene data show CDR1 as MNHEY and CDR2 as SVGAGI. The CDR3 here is CASSYTGLAEQYF. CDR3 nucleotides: TGTGCCAGCAGTTACACAGGGCTCGCCGAGCAGTACTTC.

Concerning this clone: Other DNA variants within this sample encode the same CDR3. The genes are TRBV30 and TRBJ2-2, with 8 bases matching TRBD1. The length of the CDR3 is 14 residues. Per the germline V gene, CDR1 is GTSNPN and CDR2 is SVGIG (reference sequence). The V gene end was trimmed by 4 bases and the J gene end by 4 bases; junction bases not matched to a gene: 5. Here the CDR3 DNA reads TGTGCCTGGAAGTGGACAGGGCGCACCGGGGAGCTGTTTTTT. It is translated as CAWKWTGRTGELFF.

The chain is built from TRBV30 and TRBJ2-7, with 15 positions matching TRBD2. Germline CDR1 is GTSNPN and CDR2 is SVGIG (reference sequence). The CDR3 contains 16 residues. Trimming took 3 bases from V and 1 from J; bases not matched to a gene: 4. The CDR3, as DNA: TGTGCCTGGAGGGGACTAGCGGGAGGTCCATCCTACGAGCAGTACTTC. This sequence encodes CAWRGLAGGPSYEQYF.

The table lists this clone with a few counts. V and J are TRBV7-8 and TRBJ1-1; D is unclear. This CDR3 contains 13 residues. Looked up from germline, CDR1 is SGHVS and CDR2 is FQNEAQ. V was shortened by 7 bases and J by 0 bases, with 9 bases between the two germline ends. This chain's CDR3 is CASTLGMNTEAFF. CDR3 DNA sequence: TGTGCCAGCACCCTAGGAATGAACACTGAAGCTTTCTTT.

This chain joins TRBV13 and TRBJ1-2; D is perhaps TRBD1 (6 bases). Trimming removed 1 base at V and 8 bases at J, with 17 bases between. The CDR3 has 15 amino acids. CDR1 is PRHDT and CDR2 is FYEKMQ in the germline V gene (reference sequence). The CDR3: CASSLEQGDPLGYTF. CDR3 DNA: TGTGCCAGCAGCTTAGAACAGGGCGACCCTTTGGGCTACACCTTC.

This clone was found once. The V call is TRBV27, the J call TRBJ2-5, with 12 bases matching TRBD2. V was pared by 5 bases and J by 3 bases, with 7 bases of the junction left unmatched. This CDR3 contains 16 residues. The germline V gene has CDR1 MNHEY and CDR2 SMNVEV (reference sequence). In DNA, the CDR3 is TGTGCCAGCAGTAAAATGACTAGCGGGAGCAAAGAGACCCAGTACTTC. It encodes CASSKMTSGSKETQYF.

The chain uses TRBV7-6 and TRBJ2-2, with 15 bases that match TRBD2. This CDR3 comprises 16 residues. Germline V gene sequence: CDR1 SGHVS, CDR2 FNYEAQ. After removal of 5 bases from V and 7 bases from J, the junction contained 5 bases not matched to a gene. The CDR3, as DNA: TGTGCCAGCAGCCTGGGACTAGCGGGAGGTCACGGGGAGCTGTTTTTT. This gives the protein CASSLGLAGGHGELFF.

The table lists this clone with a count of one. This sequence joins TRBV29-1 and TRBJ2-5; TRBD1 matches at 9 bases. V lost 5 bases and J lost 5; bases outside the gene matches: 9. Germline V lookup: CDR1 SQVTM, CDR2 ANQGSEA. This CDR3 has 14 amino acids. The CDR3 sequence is CSVHPGTGLETQYF. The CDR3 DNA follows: TGCAGCGTTCACCCCGGGACAGGGCTCGAGACCCAGTACTTC.

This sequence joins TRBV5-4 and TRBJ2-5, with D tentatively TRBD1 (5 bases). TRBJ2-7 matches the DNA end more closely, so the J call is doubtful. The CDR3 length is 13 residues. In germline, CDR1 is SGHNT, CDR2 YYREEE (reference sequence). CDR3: CASSLQGSGEQYF. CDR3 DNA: TGTGCCAGCAGCTTGCAGGGATCGGGCGAGCAGTACTTC.

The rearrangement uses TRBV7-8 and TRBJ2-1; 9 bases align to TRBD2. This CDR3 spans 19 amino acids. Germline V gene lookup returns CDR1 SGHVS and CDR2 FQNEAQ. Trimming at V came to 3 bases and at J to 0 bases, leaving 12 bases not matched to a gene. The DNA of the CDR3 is TGTGCCAGCAGCTTCGGTTCTAGCGGGACCCCGAGCTCCTACAATGAGCAGTTCTTC. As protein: CASSFGSSGTPSSYNEQFF.

The CDR3 region is CASSGGTGVGGQPQHF. CDR3 DNA: TGTGCCAGCAGCGGAGGGACAGGGGTGGGTGGTCAGCCCCAGCATTTT. This rearrangement joins TRBV7-2 to TRBJ1-5; 10 bases map to TRBD1. V lost 5 bases and J lost 6; bases outside the gene matches: 10. Germline CDR1 SGHTA, CDR2 FQGNSA. The CDR3 extends over 16 amino acids.

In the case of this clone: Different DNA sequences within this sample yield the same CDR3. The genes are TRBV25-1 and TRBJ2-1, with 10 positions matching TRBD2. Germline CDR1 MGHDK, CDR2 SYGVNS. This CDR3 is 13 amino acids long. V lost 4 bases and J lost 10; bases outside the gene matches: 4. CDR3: CASSVNSGGEQFF. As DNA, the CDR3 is TGTGCCAGCAGTGTGAATAGCGGGGGGGAGCAGTTCTTC.

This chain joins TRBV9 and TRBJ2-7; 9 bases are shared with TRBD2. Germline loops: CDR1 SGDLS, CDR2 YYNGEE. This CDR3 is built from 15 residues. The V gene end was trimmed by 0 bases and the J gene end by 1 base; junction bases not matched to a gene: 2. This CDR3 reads CASSVAAGGSYEQYF. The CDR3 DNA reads TGTGCCAGCAGCGTAGCAGCGGGAGGATCCTACGAGCAGTACTTC.

The CDR3 region is CASSLAGVDVYGYTF. The CDR3 nucleotides are TGTGCCAGCAGCTTAGCAGGGGTTGACGTCTATGGCTACACCTTC. This chain uses TRBV5-5 with TRBJ1-2; D might be TRBD1 (6 bases). Germline-derived CDR1 and CDR2 are SGHKS and YYEKEE (reference sequence). With 2 bases removed from V and 4 bases from J, the gap between germline ends came to 15 bases. The CDR3 length is 15 residues.

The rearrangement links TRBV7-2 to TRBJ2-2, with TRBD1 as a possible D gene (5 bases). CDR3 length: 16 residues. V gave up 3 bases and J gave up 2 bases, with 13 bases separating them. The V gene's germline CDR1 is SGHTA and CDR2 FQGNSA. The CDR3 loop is CASSLQGLPNTGELFF. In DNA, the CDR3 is TGTGCCAGCAGCTTGCAGGGTCTCCCAAACACCGGGGAGCTGTTTTTT.